The entry below gives a single T cell receptor (beta chain) sequence along with its context. Its antigen is unknown. The data are from a study of cytomegalovirus exposure and HLA in healthy donors. Study results and caveats: While the bulk of TCR sequences proved rare, some public TCRs turned up in many donors. The authors confirmed in vitro that a few CMV-associated chains were specific for CMV antigens. The study flagged about 160 TCR beta chains as cytomegalovirus-associated.

Profiling relied on immunoSEQ multiplex PCR, and the TCRdb table lists in-frame clones only, not all of them. In the table there are about 140,000 clones, 70% to 90% of which are singletons. This CDR3 has 15 amino acids. Between the trimmed V and J ends, which lost 0 bases and 0 bases, there was a span of 6 bases. Germline loops: CDR1 SGHRS, CDR2 YFSETQ. Input material: PBMCs. V and J are TRBV5-1 and TRBJ2-2; D ambiguous. The receptor comes from a man aged 18 to 35 in good health and CMV-seronegative. CDR3 residues: CASSLGQPNTGELFF. In DNA form, the CDR3 reads TGCGCCAGCAGCTTGGGACAACCGAACACCGGGGAGCTGTTTTTT. The whole variable domain, remainder taken from reference TRBV5-1 and TRBJ2-2, is KAGVTQTPRYLIKTRGQQVTLSCSPISGHRSVSWYQQTPGQGLQFLFEYFSETQRNKGNFPGRFSGRQFSNSRSEMNVSTLELGDSALYLCASSLGQPNTGELFFGEGSRLTVL.